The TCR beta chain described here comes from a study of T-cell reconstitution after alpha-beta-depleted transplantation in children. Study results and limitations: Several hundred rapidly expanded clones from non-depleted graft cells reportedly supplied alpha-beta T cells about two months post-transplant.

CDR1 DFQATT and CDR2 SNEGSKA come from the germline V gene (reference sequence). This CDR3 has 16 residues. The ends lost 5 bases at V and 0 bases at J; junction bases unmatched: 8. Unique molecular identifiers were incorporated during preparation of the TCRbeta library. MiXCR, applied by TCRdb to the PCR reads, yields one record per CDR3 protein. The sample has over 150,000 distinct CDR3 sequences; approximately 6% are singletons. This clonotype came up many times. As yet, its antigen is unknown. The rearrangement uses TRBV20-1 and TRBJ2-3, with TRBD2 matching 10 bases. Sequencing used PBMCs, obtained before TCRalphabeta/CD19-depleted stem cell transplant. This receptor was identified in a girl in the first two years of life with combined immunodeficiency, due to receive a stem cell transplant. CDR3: CSARRTSGASTDTQYF. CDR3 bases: TGCAGTGCTCGTCGAACTAGCGGGGCTAGCACAGATACGCAGTATTTT.